This TCR beta chain comes out of a study of shared clonotypes between healthy human individuals. Study-level information: Three plates were used per donor for CD4 naive, three for CD4 memory, two for CD8 naive and one for CD8 memory.

The CDR3 spans 13 residues. Trimming removed 1 base from V and 4 bases from J, with 7 bases in between. Germline V gene lookup returns CDR1 SEHNR and CDR2 FQNEAQ (reference sequence). Assay used: immunoSEQ multiplex PCR; TCRdb lists only in-frame clones, some missing. The table records just over 2,000,000 clones, approximately 94% of them present only once. Whole-study results and caveats: Among several donors, about 4.6% of naive CD4 clonotypes were found in common.

As concerns this clone: What it binds is not known. Distinct nucleotide sequences in the sample also encode this CDR3.

In the naive CD8 group, cells lacked CD45RO and were positively selected for CCR7, so terminally differentiated effector memory CD45RA+ cells were left out. The chain couples TRBV7-9 to TRBJ2-5; D is ambiguous. Specimen: naive CD8+ T cells sorted from blood. This clonotype was sampled from a man aged 18 to 30 in good health. The CDR3 region is CASSLVSGETQYF. As DNA, the CDR3 is TGTGCCAGCAGCTTAGTGTCGGGAGAGACCCAGTACTTC.